What follows are 21 T cell receptor beta chains derived from one specimen sequenced in a study of blood T cell repertoires in COVID-19. Generated by immunoSEQ multiplex PCR, the TCRdb table keeps only in-frame clones and is missing some. The sample lists some 260,000 clones, about four fifths occurring once. The sequenced material came from peripheral blood. The receptors originated from a woman between 18 and 29 years old with acute or convalescent COVID-19.

CDR3 loop: CASSQDEEVGELFF. The CDR3 DNA reads TGCGCCAGCAGCCAAGATGAGGAGGTCGGGGAGCTGTTTTTT. V and J are TRBV4-3 and TRBJ2-2; tentatively, D is TRBD2 (5 bases). This CDR3 is 14 amino acids long. Germline V lookup: CDR1 LGHNA, CDR2 YSLEER. V lost 0 bases to trimming and J lost 7 bases, with 9 bases between them.

The chain couples TRBV5-5 to TRBJ2-1; D perhaps matches TRBD1 (6 bases). Germline-derived CDR1 and CDR2 are SGHKS and YYEKEE (reference sequence). The CDR3 runs to 13 residues. V lost 4 bases, J lost 3 bases, and 8 bases lay in between. The CDR3 spells CASSLQGYNEQFF. In DNA, the CDR3 is TGTGCCAGCAGCCTACAGGGCTACAATGAGCAGTTCTTC.

The CDR3 reads CASSSNSFAGQETQYF. The DNA of the CDR3 is TGTGCCAGCAGCTCCAACTCGTTTGCGGGGCAAGAGACCCAGTACTTC. The rearrangement links TRBV7-2 to TRBJ2-5; possibly TRBD2 for D (6 bases). Deletions cut 4 bases from V and 2 bases from J, with 17 bases between. The CDR3 extends over 16 amino acids. CDR1 SGHTA and CDR2 FQGNSA come from the germline V gene.

The chain recombines TRBV12-3 or TRBV12-4 with TRBJ1-1; D not resolved. The CDR3 has 12 residues. The ends were cut back, 9 bases at V and 1 base at J, with 9 bases in the middle. Here the CDR3 reads CASQTQNTEAFF. The CDR3 DNA is TGTGCCAGTCAAACACAGAACACTGAAGCTTTCTTT.

The chain is built from TRBV6-2 or TRBV6-3 and TRBJ2-1; D is uncertain. This CDR3 spans 12 amino acids. V was cut by 4 bases and J by 3 bases, with 4 bases left in between. The germline gives CDR1 MNHEY, CDR2 SVGEGT. CDR3: CASSLSYNEQFF. DNA for the CDR3: TGTGCCAGCAGTTTGAGCTACAATGAGCAGTTCTTC.

The chain has TRBV27 and TRBJ1-5; maybe TRBD1 (5 bases). V was trimmed by 0 bases and J by 0 bases, leaving 12 bases between them. This CDR3 comprises 17 residues. The germline CDR1 and CDR2 sequences are MNHEY and SMNVEV (reference sequence). This chain's CDR3 is CASSLSGGGYSNQPQHF. The CDR3 DNA follows: TGTGCCAGCAGTTTATCGGGCGGGGGGTATAGCAATCAGCCCCAGCATTTT.

The V and J genes are TRBV30 and TRBJ1-5; D perhaps matches TRBD1 (6 bases). Germline loops: CDR1 GTSNPN, CDR2 SVGIG (reference sequence). V was shortened by 4 bases and J by 2 bases, with 9 bases between the two germline ends. The CDR3 runs to 13 residues. The CDR3 DNA is TGTGCCTGGAAGGCAGGGGGCAATCAGCCCCAGCATTTT. It is translated as CAWKAGGNQPQHF.

The rearrangement uses TRBV4-3 and TRBJ2-7; D not certain. Germline values: CDR1 LGHNA, CDR2 YSLEER. The V gene lost 0 bases and the J gene lost 2 bases, with 17 bases spanning the gap. This CDR3 contains 17 residues. The CDR3 loop is CASSQDRVGLNAYEQYF. The CDR3 DNA follows: TGCGCCAGCAGCCAAGATAGAGTCGGTCTAAACGCCTACGAGCAGTACTTC.

The chain recombines TRBV7-2 with TRBJ2-5; 9 bases fit TRBD2. Trimming cost V 1 base and J 4 bases; bases outside gene matches: 10. The CDR3 contains 17 residues. Per germline, CDR1 SGHTA and CDR2 FQGNSA. This CDR3 is CASSLGAGGPKGETQYF. The CDR3 DNA follows: TGTGCCAGCAGCTTAGGCGCGGGAGGGCCGAAGGGAGAGACCCAGTACTTC. Looking up the rest from reference TRBV7-2 and TRBJ2-5 gives the full variable domain: GAGVSQSPSNKVTEKGKDVELRCDPISGHTALYWYRQSLGQGLEFLIYFQGNSAPDKSGLPSDRFSAERTGGSVSTLTIQRTQQEDSAVYLCASSLGAGGPKGETQYFGPGTRLLVL.

This chain uses TRBV15 with TRBJ1-3; D not resolved. V was shortened by 0 bases and J by 1 base, with 7 bases between the two germline ends. Per the germline V gene, CDR1 is LNHNV and CDR2 is YYDKDF (reference sequence). The CDR3 totals 15 residues. CDR3 DNA: TGTGCCACCAGCAGAGATCTGACATCTGGAAACACCATATATTTT. This translates into CATSRDLTSGNTIYF.

The V gene is TRBV6-5, the J gene TRBJ1-1, with D perhaps TRBD1 (5 bases). The CDR3 contains 15 residues. V was shortened by 2 bases and J by 1 base, with 11 bases between the two germline ends. Per the germline V gene, CDR1 is MNHEY and CDR2 is SVGAGI. In DNA form, the CDR3 reads TGTGCCAGCAGTTACGCGGGGCTGTCGAACACTGAAGCTTTCTTT. Translating it yields CASSYAGLSNTEAFF.

The sample holds one count of this clone. The V and J genes are TRBV28 and TRBJ1-1; D remains unclear. The ends were cut back, 3 bases at V and 2 bases at J, with 13 bases in the middle. CDR1 is MDHEN and CDR2 is SYDVKM in the germline V gene. CDR3 length: 15 amino acids. CDR3 loop: CASSFWTGFNTEAFF. CDR3 nucleotides: TGTGCCAGCAGTTTCTGGACTGGGTTTAACACTGAAGCTTTCTTT.

The chain employs TRBV27 and TRBJ2-1, with D perhaps matching TRBD2 (5 bases). Trimming pared 1 base from V and 4 bases from J, leaving 8 bases between. CDR3 length: 14 residues. Germline V CDR1 and CDR2: MNHEY, SMNVEV (reference sequence). CDR3 nucleotide sequence: TGTGCCAGCAGTTTATGGGGAGAGTACAATGAGCAGTTCTTC. Encoded protein: CASSLWGEYNEQFF.

The chain combines TRBV28 with TRBJ1-3; 7 bases are shared with TRBD1. The CDR3 sequence is 14 residues long. V dropped 6 bases and J dropped 4; count of bases not matched to a gene: 6. Germline loops: CDR1 MDHEN, CDR2 SYDVKM. The CDR3 is CASRPGGSGNTIYF. CDR3 bases: TGTGCCAGCAGACCAGGGGGTTCCGGAAACACCATATATTTT.

The chain is built from TRBV7-3 and TRBJ2-3; no reliable D call. The CDR3 is made up of 14 amino acids. The germline V gene has CDR1 SGHTA and CDR2 FQGTGA. The V and J ends lost 4 bases and 0 bases respectively, with 8 bases between them. The CDR3 reads CASSSPRSTDTQYF. DNA of the CDR3: TGTGCCAGCAGCTCCCCGCGAAGCACAGATACGCAGTATTTT.

The chain carries TRBV6-4 and TRBJ2-3; 9 bases are a match to TRBD2. CDR1 is MRHNA and CDR2 is SNTAGT in the germline V gene. The CDR3 sequence is 14 residues long. V shed 3 bases and J 4 bases; nucleotides not matched to a gene: 2. This chain's CDR3 is CASSDAGGSDTQYF. The DNA for the CDR3 is TGTGCCAGCAGTGATGCGGGAGGGTCAGATACGCAGTATTTT.

This rearrangement joins TRBV30 to TRBJ1-6, with no clear D. The V end lost 3 bases, the J end lost 10 bases, and 25 bases lay between the germline ends. Germline CDR1 is GTSNPN and CDR2 is SVGIG (reference sequence). The CDR3 is 17 residues long. CDR3 sequence reads: CAWRIKGGHLGGSPLHF. For the CDR3, the DNA is TGTGCCTGGAGGATAAAAGGCGGTCATCTCGGAGGGTCACCCCTCCACTTT.

This sequence joins TRBV27 and TRBJ2-1; 16 bases fit TRBD2. Per germline, CDR1 MNHEY and CDR2 SMNVEV (reference sequence). Germline trimming cut 5 bases from V and 0 bases from J; bases unmatched to any gene: 10. The CDR3 is 20 amino acids. CDR3: CASSLRYGTSGGGSYNEQFF. DNA for the CDR3: TGTGCCAGCAGTCTCCGATACGGGACTAGCGGGGGGGGCTCCTACAATGAGCAGTTCTTC.

This clone showed up just a few times. V gene TRBV9 combines with J gene TRBJ1-1; 11 bases map to TRBD1. CDR3 size: 16 residues. Germline V gives CDR1 SGDLS, CDR2 YYNGEE. Trimming at V came to 3 bases and at J to 0 bases, leaving 4 bases not matched to a gene. The CDR3 sequence: CASSARDRGLNTEAFF. For the CDR3, the DNA is TGTGCCAGCAGCGCCCGGGACAGGGGGTTGAACACTGAAGCTTTCTTT. The whole variable domain, remainder taken from reference TRBV9 and TRBJ1-1, is DSGVTQTPKHLITATGQRVTLRCSPRSGDLSVYWYQQSLDQGLQFLIQYYNGEERAKGNILERFSAQQFPDLHSELNLSSLELGDSALYFCASSARDRGLNTEAFFGQGTRLTVV.

The rearrangement uses TRBV29-1 and TRBJ2-1; 8 bases are a match to TRBD1. The germline gives CDR1 SQVTM, CDR2 ANQGSEA. This CDR3 contains 12 residues. V shed 6 bases, J shed 4 bases, and the junction held 2 bases outside the gene matches. CDR3 sequence: CSVGTGYNEQFF. The CDR3 DNA sequence: TGCAGCGTCGGGACAGGTTACAATGAGCAGTTCTTC.

The chain is built from TRBV6-5 and TRBJ2-7; a weak D match, TRBD1 (5 bases). The CDR3 sequence is 13 residues long. In germline, CDR1 is MNHEY, CDR2 SVGAGI. Trimming took 6 bases from V and 6 from J, leaving 15 bases between them. The CDR3 bases are TGTGCCAGCAGCCAGGGCCCCTCCATCGAGCAGTACTTC. Its protein product is CASSQGPSIEQYF.